This T cell receptor (beta chain) was sequenced in a study of T cells in Graves' hyperthyroidism and ophthalmopathy. Study conclusions and caveats: Before onset, ophthalmopathy was predicted by the model a median roughly 6.8 months earlier. Blood shared most expanded thyroid clonotypes above 0.001.

Uncontrolled infection, other autoimmune disease, pregnancy or lactation barred patients from enrollment. Together with thyroid ultrasound, orbital computed tomography, serum thyroxine and TRAb, clinical symptoms were used for diagnoses. On this clonotype: The antigen is unknown.

Amplification targeted TCR beta CDR3 regions from RNA transcripts. HTBI primers were used for first-round RT-PCR of the TCR CDR3. One entry per CDR3 protein, called by TCRdb with MiXCR from the multiplex PCR reads. The table records roughly 420,000 distinct CDR3 sequences, approximately 14% of them present only once. From germline, CDR1 is KGHDR and CDR2 SFDVKD. Trimming removed 4 bases from V and 8 bases from J; junction bases left unmatched: 7. The CDR3 has 15 amino acids. This receptor was obtained from a woman aged 18-30 years with Graves' hyperthyroidism. The sequencing input was blood. The chain combines TRBV24-1 with TRBJ1-2; 12 positions agree with TRBD1. Written as DNA, the CDR3 is TGTGCCACCAGTGAGCCGGGACAGGGGGCAGGAGGCTACACCTTC. Translating it yields CATSEPGQGAGGYTF.